The 5 T cell receptor beta chains below all came from one sample that was sequenced in a study of CD8 T cells in ankylosing spondylitis. Study results and caveats: A TCR beta motif of fewer than ten highly homologous variants seemed to mark ankylosing spondylitis blood.

From the 5' RACE reads, TCRdb called clonotypes with MiXCR, one entry per CDR3 protein. The sample consists of over 700,000 distinct CDR3 sequences, about 20% of them appearing once. No antigen has been assigned to these receptors. Sequenced input: blood, either unsorted or a sorted T cell fraction (not recorded which). These TCRs come from a male donor with ankylosing spondylitis.

This clonotype occurred a few times. The chain recombines TRBV12-3 or TRBV12-4 with TRBJ1-4; 7 nucleotides align to TRBD1. The junction had 5 bases not matched to a gene; V was cut back by 4 bases and J by 6 bases. CDR3 length: 14 amino acids. CDR3 sequence: CASSSRDSHEKLFF. The CDR3, as DNA: TGTGCCAGCAGTTCGCGGGACAGTCATGAAAAACTGTTTTTT.

The chain is built from TRBV27 and TRBJ2-7; weak D call: TRBD2 (5 bases). Germline V CDR1 and CDR2: MNHEY, SMNVEV (reference sequence). This CDR3 is built from 14 residues. V was pared by 5 bases and J by 2 bases, with 13 bases between. CDR3 in DNA: TGTGCCAGCAGTCCCGGACGGGGAGCCTACGAGCAGTACTTC. It codes for CASSPGRGAYEQYF.

The rearrangement links TRBV20-1 to TRBJ1-2, with 7 nucleotides matching TRBD1. Germline-derived CDR1 and CDR2 are DFQATT and SNEGSKA (reference sequence). The CDR3 length is 15 residues. V trimming: 5 bases; J trimming: 0 bases; junction bases outside the gene matches: 9. This CDR3 is CSADLSGTANYGYTF. The CDR3, as DNA: TGCAGTGCTGACCTCTCCGGGACAGCTAACTATGGCTACACCTTC.

The rearrangement uses TRBV28 and TRBJ2-7; tentative D call: TRBD2 (6 bases). Trimming pared 7 bases from V and 4 bases from J, leaving 17 bases between. Germline values: CDR1 MDHEN, CDR2 SYDVKM. This CDR3 has 14 amino acids. Written as DNA, the CDR3 is TGTGCCAGCACCGCCCGGGAGTCGCGATACGAGCAGTACTTC. This codes for CASTARESRYEQYF.

Only a few counts were recorded for this clonotype. The CDR3 loop is CASSTGRANEKLFF. Here the CDR3 DNA reads TGTGCCAGCAGCACCGGTAGGGCTAATGAAAAACTGTTTTTT. The chain couples TRBV5-6 to TRBJ1-4; the D is unclear. Per germline, CDR1 SGHDT and CDR2 YYEEEE. Trimming cost V 4 bases and J 3 bases, with 10 bases left between them. The CDR3 sequence is 14 residues long.